The TCR beta chain under discussion was sequenced for a study of cytomegalovirus exposure and HLA in healthy donors. In its sample, this clone was seen once. CDR3 length equals 17 residues. Germline trimming cut 4 bases from V and 5 bases from J; bases unmatched to any gene: 11. Germline loops: CDR1 SGHTA, CDR2 FQGNSA. 13 Jbeta primers and 60 Vbeta primers were used for the PCR. Sequencing used immunoSEQ multiplex PCR; TCRdb keeps in-frame clones, though not all of them. Here the sample spans a few hundred thousand clones, 70% to 80% being singletons. The sample was PBMCs. The gene calls are TRBV7-2 and TRBJ2-5; 12 nucleotides agree with TRBD2. The receptor's source is a woman aged 60 to 75 in good health and CMV-seropositive. The DNA for the CDR3 is TGTGCCAGCAGCTCTAGACTAGCGGGGGAAAGCGGGGAGACCCAGTACTTC. As protein: CASSSRLAGESGETQYF.